A single sample is the source of the 20 T cell receptor beta chains below, sequenced in a study of OX40 agonist ivuxolimab in advanced cancers. The table came from immunoSEQ multiplex PCR; TCRdb's copy has only in-frame clones and leaves some out. The profile shows around 110,000 clones, more than 85% of them singletons. The specimen comprised CD4+ or CD8+ T cells sorted from blood, sampled in a trial of the OX40 agonist ivuxolimab. Receptors were obtained from an adult with an advanced solid tumor such as melanoma, head and neck, liver or kidney cancer.

V usage is TRBV27 and J usage is TRBJ2-7; D is perhaps TRBD2 (6 bases). Germline CDR1 reads MNHEY; CDR2 reads SMNVEV (reference sequence). This CDR3 has 14 residues. Trimming pared 8 bases from V and 0 bases from J, leaving 14 bases between. The CDR3 DNA is TGTGCCAGCTCGGAGGGGCTAAGCTCCTACGAGCAGTACTTC. It codes for CASSEGLSSYEQYF.

This clone is a singleton in its sample. This sequence joins TRBV28 and TRBJ2-7; the D is unclear. CDR1 is MDHEN and CDR2 is SYDVKM in the germline V gene. The V end was cut by 2 bases, the J end by 0 bases, with 2 bases between. The CDR3 is 12 amino acids. The CDR3: CASSLNSYEQYF. The CDR3 bases are TGTGCCAGCAGTTTAAACTCCTACGAGCAGTACTTC.

V gene TRBV10-2 combines with J gene TRBJ1-2; a weak D match, TRBD1 (5 bases). There are 14 residues in the CDR3. V was trimmed by 9 bases and J by 5 bases, leaving 19 bases between them. CDR1 is WSHSY, CDR2 SAAADI, per germline. In DNA form, the CDR3 reads TGCGCCAGTCCAGATGGAGGGGTGCGGTATGGCTACACCTTC. Translating gives CASPDGGVRYGYTF.

V usage is TRBV20-1 and J usage is TRBJ2-7; D is unclear. This CDR3 spans 11 amino acids. CDR1 is DFQATT, CDR2 SNEGSKA, per germline (reference sequence). Trimming stripped 2 bases from V and 0 bases from J, with 2 bases between. CDR3 DNA sequence: TGCAGTGCTAGAAACTCCTACGAGCAGTACTTC. It specifies CSARNSYEQYF.

The rearrangement joins TRBV7-2 to TRBJ2-7; no clear D. CDR1 is SGHTA, CDR2 FQGNSA, per germline. The CDR3 sequence is 12 residues long. Trimming pared 3 bases from V and 0 bases from J, leaving 3 bases between. The CDR3 reads CASSLNSYEQYF. The CDR3 DNA is TGTGCCAGCAGCTTGAACTCCTACGAGCAGTACTTC.

V gene TRBV5-1 combines with J gene TRBJ1-1, with 9 positions matching TRBD1. V trimming: 0 bases; J trimming: 2 bases; junction bases outside the gene matches: 5. The CDR3 contains 16 residues. Germline V gene lookup returns CDR1 SGHRS and CDR2 YFSETQ. The CDR3 reads CASSLEGTGSNTEAFF. The CDR3 nucleotides are TGCGCCAGCAGCTTGGAAGGGACAGGGAGTAACACTGAAGCTTTCTTT. The full variable domain, in which reference TRBV5-1 and TRBJ1-1 provide the parts outside the CDR3, is KAGVTQTPRYLIKTRGQQVTLSCSPISGHRSVSWYQQTPGQGLQFLFEYFSETQRNKGNFPGRFSGRQFSNSRSEMNVSTLELGDSALYLCASSLEGTGSNTEAFFGQGTRLTVV.

The chain is built from TRBV5-6 and TRBJ1-1; possibly TRBD1 for D (5 bases). Trimming shortened V by 1 base and J by 7 bases, and 14 bases separated the two germline ends. CDR3 length: 14 residues. In germline, CDR1 is SGHDT, CDR2 YYEEEE. This CDR3 is CASSLRGVGVEAFF. CDR3 nucleotides: TGTGCCAGCAGCTTGAGAGGGGTAGGAGTTGAAGCTTTCTTT.

This chain links TRBV2 with TRBJ1-2; no reliable D call. CDR1 and CDR2 (germline): SNHLY, FYNNEI. V was clipped by 1 base and J by 3 bases, with 9 bases between them. The CDR3 totals 14 residues. The CDR3: CASSEGVWDYGYTF. The DNA of the CDR3 is TGTGCCAGCAGTGAAGGGGTCTGGGACTATGGCTACACCTTC. Supplemented by reference TRBV2 and TRBJ1-2, the full variable domain reads EPEVTQTPSHQVTQMGQEVILRCVPISNHLYFYWYRQILGQKVEFLVSFYNNEISEKSEIFDDQFSVERPDGSNFTLKIRSTKLEDSAMYFCASSEGVWDYGYTFGSGTRLTVV.

The chain couples TRBV5-1 to TRBJ2-1; no firm D call. With 2 bases removed from V and 3 bases from J, the gap between germline ends came to 3 bases. There are 12 residues in the CDR3. Germline assignment: CDR1 SGHRS and CDR2 YFSETQ. The CDR3 DNA follows: TGCGCCAGCAGCTTTAACTACAATGAGCAGTTCTTC. It specifies CASSFNYNEQFF.

The chain joins TRBV14 to TRBJ1-1; D call uncertain. This CDR3 is built from 12 residues. Trimming removed 4 bases from V and 8 bases from J, with 11 bases in between. Germline CDR1 SGHDN, CDR2 FVKESK. The CDR3 nucleotides are TGTGCCAGCAGCCGTAACATGTTCGAAGCTTTCTTT. Protein product: CASSRNMFEAFF.

The rearrangement uses TRBV7-2 and TRBJ2-2, with no clear D. CDR3 length: 15 residues. Germline assignment: CDR1 SGHTA and CDR2 FQGNSA. V was pared by 2 bases and J by 3 bases, with 10 bases between. The CDR3 region is CASSLFAQYTGELFF. In nucleotides, the CDR3 is TGTGCCAGCAGCTTATTTGCCCAGTACACCGGGGAGCTGTTTTTT.

The chain carries TRBV9 and TRBJ2-2; unclear D gene. Germline V CDR1 and CDR2: SGDLS, YYNGEE. Trimming cost V 4 bases and J 1 base, with 5 bases left between them. The CDR3 extends over 13 amino acids. CDR3 sequence: CASSFQNTGELFF. Written as DNA, the CDR3 is TGTGCCAGCAGCTTTCAGAACACCGGGGAGCTGTTTTTT.

The CDR3 sequence: CASSPRSGNEQFF. CDR3 nucleotide sequence: TGTGCCAGCTCACCACGGAGTGGGAATGAGCAGTTCTTC. The V and J genes are TRBV18 and TRBJ2-1, with D unclear. In germline, CDR1 is KGHSH, CDR2 LQKENI. V was trimmed by 1 base and J by 7 bases, leaving 8 bases between them. The CDR3 is made up of 13 amino acids.

This chain connects TRBV5-1 to TRBJ2-7; TRBD2 aligns across 13 bases. The CDR3 runs to 17 residues. Germline values: CDR1 SGHRS, CDR2 YFSETQ. Trimming at V came to 3 bases and at J to 3 bases, leaving 9 bases not matched to a gene. CDR3 loop: CASSSRLAGGQYYEQYF. The CDR3 DNA reads as TGCGCCAGCAGCTCACGACTAGCGGGAGGTCAATACTACGAGCAGTACTTC.

The J gene is TRBJ1-2, the V gene TRBV28; TRBD1 matches 9 bases. The trim removed 8 bases at V and 8 bases at J, leaving 6 bases unmatched. The CDR3 spans 12 residues. Per germline, CDR1 MDHEN and CDR2 SYDVKM. CDR3 residues: CASYDRGWGYTF. For the CDR3, the DNA is TGTGCCAGCTATGACAGGGGGTGGGGCTACACCTTC.

This chain connects TRBV18 to TRBJ2-3; no clear D gene. Trimming stripped 3 bases from V and 5 bases from J, with 9 bases between. Per germline, CDR1 KGHSH and CDR2 LQKENI. The CDR3 has 13 residues. CDR3 protein: CASSPSRGDTQYF. Written as DNA, the CDR3 is TGTGCCAGCTCACCCTCCCGTGGAGATACGCAGTATTTT.

The chain uses TRBV9 and TRBJ1-3; 8 bases line up with TRBD1. V shed 4 bases, J shed 3 bases, and the junction held 15 bases outside the gene matches. The CDR3 extends over 18 amino acids. Germline V gives CDR1 SGDLS, CDR2 YYNGEE. This CDR3 reads CASSPHDPQGAGGNTIYF. CDR3 coding DNA: TGTGCCAGCAGCCCTCATGACCCGCAGGGGGCGGGTGGAAACACCATATATTTT.

The J gene is TRBJ2-4, the V gene TRBV2; D is perhaps TRBD2 (5 bases). V was trimmed by 7 bases and J by 0 bases, leaving 19 bases between them. The CDR3 is 17 amino acids. Germline V lookup: CDR1 SNHLY, CDR2 FYNNEI. CDR3 region: CASIKDGVTLAKNIQYF. For the CDR3, the DNA is TGTGCCAGCATCAAAGACGGGGTCACCCTAGCCAAAAACATTCAGTACTTC.

The chain joins TRBV19 to TRBJ2-2, with D tentatively TRBD2 (7 bases). CDR3 size: 15 residues. The ends were cut back, 7 bases at V and 5 bases at J, with 17 bases in the middle. Germline V gene lookup returns CDR1 LNHDA and CDR2 SQIVND (reference sequence). The CDR3 here is CASTQGTTSTGELFF. The CDR3 nucleotides read TGTGCCAGTACCCAGGGGACTACCTCAACCGGGGAGCTGTTTTTT.

The V call is TRBV19, the J call TRBJ1-4; perhaps TRBD1 as D (5 bases). Trimming took off 3 bases at V and 7 bases at J, with 9 bases between the two ends. There are 13 residues in the CDR3. CDR1 and CDR2 from the germline V gene are LNHDA and SQIVND (reference sequence). CDR3 coding DNA: TGTGCCAGTAGTATTTCCAGGGCTGAAAAACTGTTTTTT. It specifies CASSISRAEKLFF.